This TCR gamma chain was identified during a study of γδ T cells in repeated Plasmodium falciparum infection. In the study overall: Age- and gender-matched Australian children served as comparison for malaria-exposed Malian children. Donors had four controlled P. falciparum NF54 infections over approximately 640 days.

Broader study findings: Many TCRgamma sequences overlapped between individuals in stable Vgamma9/Vdelta2+ repertoires.

Sequencing covered both gamma and delta TCR chains per sample. TCRdb re-called clones from the multiplex PCR reads via CATT. The profile shows around 27,000 gamma-chain clones, approximately 1.4% of them singletons. Gammadelta T cells were flow-sorted from PBMC into Vgamma9/Vdelta2+ and Vdelta2-negative populations for bulk analysis. This clone was seen many times. Its antigen is not known. For this DNA, TCRdb reports the protein of a much larger clone, which diverges at residue 14, most likely from a read error; the protein presented here is translated directly from the DNA. The CDR3 covers 15 residues. CDR1 is GITISATS and CDR2 is ISYDGTV in the germline V gene (reference sequence).

The chain recombines TRGV9 with TRGJP1. The J call may be in error: the DNA end matches TRGJP better. The sequenced material came from gamma-delta T cells from blood. The TCR originated in a pool of human donors (malaria-infected and uninfected, not separated). CDR3 in DNA: TGTGCCTTGTGGGAGGCCTATACCACTGGTTGGTTCAAGGTATTT. Translated, it gives CALWEAYTTGWFKVF.